These 23 T cell receptor beta chains share one sample of origin, sequenced in a study of beta chain features in type 1 diabetes. The whole isolated RNA underwent reverse transcription, so sequencing captured expressed TCRB transcripts. This table comes from immunoSEQ multiplex PCR, and its TCRdb copy is limited to in-frame clones, with some not included. The sample lists 250,000 to 350,000 clones, roughly 13% occurring once. Study-wide results and caveats: TCRB CDR3s from Type 1 diabetes patients were moderately but significantly shorter in all four CD4+ subsets.

These receptors have no identified antigens. Sequenced material: naive CD4+ T cells from blood. These receptors were obtained from a man between 25 and 39 years old with type 1 diabetes.

This clone was counted between two and nine times. The genes are TRBV18 and TRBJ2-1, with TRBD2 identical over 10 bases. The germline CDR1 and CDR2 sequences are KGHSH and LQKENI. CDR3 size: 16 residues. V shed 3 bases and J 3 bases; nucleotides not matched to a gene: 5. The CDR3 DNA reads TGTGCCAGCTCACCGCCCGGGACTAGCGTCTACAATGAGCAGTTCTTC. Translated, it gives CASSPPGTSVYNEQFF.

J is TRBJ2-6 and V is TRBV10-3, with TRBD2 matching over 8 bases. CDR1 is ENHRY and CDR2 is SYGVKD in the germline V gene. With V trimmed by 0 bases and J by 2 bases, 3 bases remained unmatched. This CDR3 spans 17 amino acids. CDR3 nucleotides: TGTGCCATCAGTGAGTCAGCGGGAGCAGCTGGGGCCAACGTCCTGACTTTC. It translates to CAISESAGAAGANVLTF.

CDR3 loop: CASSSGGADTQYF. In nucleotides, the CDR3 is TGTGCCAGCAGCTCAGGCGGGGCAGATACGCAGTATTTT. The chain combines TRBV11-1 with TRBJ2-3, with D possibly matching TRBD2 (6 bases). This CDR3 has 13 amino acids. Trimming left V 4 bases short and J 4 bases short, with 9 bases between. Germline-derived CDR1 and CDR2 are SGHAT and FQDESV (reference sequence).

In this sample, this clone turned up a few times. V gene TRBV11-3 combines with J gene TRBJ1-1, with D perhaps matching TRBD1 (5 bases). The germline V gene has CDR1 SGHNT and CDR2 YENEEA. The CDR3 has 11 amino acids. Deletions cut 4 bases from V and 11 bases from J, with 11 bases between. CDR3 in amino acids: CASSSRVGAFF. The DNA for the CDR3 is TGTGCCAGCAGCTCCAGGGTAGGGGCTTTCTTT.

Comment on this clone: A read error may account for a junction end that differs from germline. The chain combines TRBV7-2 with TRBJ2-1, with D possibly TRBD1 on 6 matching bases. This CDR3 has 12 residues. CDR1 is SGHTA and CDR2 is FQGNSA in the germline V gene. As DNA, the CDR3 is TGTGCCAGCAGTAGAGGTGGGGCAGGGGAGCTCTTC. Its translation: CASSRGGAGELF.

The table lists this clone with a few counts. This rearrangement joins TRBV28 to TRBJ2-1, with 7 bases identical to TRBD2. The junction had 11 bases not matched to a gene; V was cut back by 5 bases and J by 4 bases. Germline V gene lookup returns CDR1 MDHEN and CDR2 SYDVKM. CDR3 length: 16 amino acids. The CDR3 loop reads CASSPGAAGAYNEQFF. The CDR3 nucleotides are TGTGCCAGCAGTCCTGGGGCCGCGGGAGCATACAATGAGCAGTTCTTC.

The rearrangement uses TRBV10-2 and TRBJ2-2; D gene uncertain. CDR3 length equals 12 residues. Germline assignment: CDR1 WSHSY and CDR2 SAAADI. Trimming left V 4 bases short and J 6 bases short, with 6 bases between. The CDR3 loop is CASSVRSGELFF. The CDR3 nucleotides are TGCGCCAGCAGTGTTAGATCCGGGGAGCTGTTTTTT.

This clone occurred a few times. CDR3 loop: CASSFYQTQYF. CDR3 nucleotides: TGTGCCAGCAGCTTCTACCAGACCCAGTACTTC. The rearrangement links TRBV5-6 to TRBJ2-5; the D is unclear. Germline assignment: CDR1 SGHDT and CDR2 YYEEEE. The CDR3 length is 11 residues. The V end was cut by 2 bases, the J end by 6 bases, with 5 bases between. The full variable domain, rest sourced from reference TRBV5-6 and TRBJ2-5, is DAGVTQSPTHLIKTRGQQVTLRCSPKSGHDTVSWYQQALGQGPQFIFQYYEEEERQRGNFPDRFSGHQFPNYSSELNVNALLLGDSALYLCASSFYQTQYFGPGTRLLVL.

V is TRBV28 and J is TRBJ2-5, with 8 bases that match TRBD2. CDR1 and CDR2 from the germline V gene are MDHEN and SYDVKM. After removal of 5 bases from V and 1 base from J, the junction contained 6 bases not matched to a gene. This CDR3 comprises 15 residues. CDR3 protein: CASSGQTSAQETQYF. CDR3 nucleotides: TGTGCCAGCAGTGGACAGACTAGCGCCCAAGAGACCCAGTACTTC.

This clone is a singleton in its sample. The V and J genes are TRBV7-9 and TRBJ2-7, with 10 bases identical to TRBD2. The V gene's germline CDR1 is SEHNR and CDR2 FQNEAQ (reference sequence). This CDR3 spans 14 amino acids. V dropped 1 base and J dropped 11; count of bases not matched to a gene: 8. Here the CDR3 DNA reads TGTGCCAGCAGCTTAGAATCTAGCGGGGGAGTTAAGTACTTC. This gives the protein CASSLESSGGVKYF.

This clone was observed a few times. The chain employs TRBV7-9 and TRBJ1-1; D is ambiguous. This CDR3 has 13 residues. V gave up 5 bases and J gave up 1 base, with 8 bases separating them. Germline-derived CDR1 and CDR2 are SEHNR and FQNEAQ (reference sequence). The CDR3 DNA reads as TGTGCCAGCAGCCGAACAGAGAACACTGAAGCTTTCTTT. Translating gives CASSRTENTEAFF.

The chain recombines TRBV14 with TRBJ2-7; 11 bases fit TRBD2. The V gene end was trimmed by 0 bases and the J gene end by 3 bases; junction bases not matched to a gene: 4. The germline CDR1 and CDR2 sequences are SGHDN and FVKESK. The CDR3 is 16 residues long. CDR3 sequence reads: CASSQELAGAFYEQYF. CDR3 nucleotide sequence: TGTGCCAGCAGCCAAGAACTAGCGGGAGCCTTCTACGAGCAGTACTTC.

The DNA for the CDR3 is TGTGCCAGCAGTTCTGGACTAGCGAAACACAATGAGCAGTTCTTC. Protein sequence: CASSSGLAKHNEQFF. V and J are TRBV28 and TRBJ2-1; 9 bases fit TRBD2. Germline V CDR1 and CDR2: MDHEN, SYDVKM. The CDR3 is 15 amino acids. V shed 4 bases and J 5 bases; nucleotides not matched to a gene: 6.

This clone showed up just a few times. This CDR3 is also generated by other DNA sequences in the sample. The rearrangement links TRBV7-3 to TRBJ2-5; no clear D. Germline V gives CDR1 SGHTA, CDR2 FQGTGA. Trimming removed 1 base at V and 3 bases at J, with 9 bases between. This CDR3 comprises 14 residues. Here the CDR3 reads CASSLNGGKETQYF. The CDR3 bases are TGTGCCAGCAGCTTAAACGGCGGTAAAGAGACCCAGTACTTC.

The V call is TRBV28, the J call TRBJ2-7; D perhaps matches TRBD1 (6 bases). The V and J ends lost 5 bases and 6 bases respectively, with 11 bases between them. Per germline, CDR1 MDHEN and CDR2 SYDVKM. This CDR3 has 12 residues. CDR3 DNA sequence: TGTGCCAGCAGTATACAGGGCATCGAGCAGTACTTC. As protein: CASSIQGIEQYF.

J is TRBJ1-1 and V is TRBV5-1; TRBD1 aligns across 8 bases. The J segment lost 2 bases and the V segment lost 4 bases, leaving 7 bases of the junction unmatched. The CDR3 is 15 residues long. Germline values: CDR1 SGHRS, CDR2 YFSETQ. CDR3 DNA: TGCGCCAGCAGCCTCGGACAGGGACAAAACACTGAAGCTTTCTTT. It specifies CASSLGQGQNTEAFF.

This chain joins TRBV11-2 and TRBJ2-7, with D tentatively TRBD2 (6 bases). This CDR3 has 15 amino acids. Trimming stripped 2 bases from V and 2 bases from J, with 13 bases between. In germline, CDR1 is SGHAT, CDR2 FQNNGV. CDR3 amino acids: CASSLRGGSAYEQYF. The CDR3 bases are TGTGCCAGCAGCTTAAGGGGAGGCTCAGCCTACGAGCAGTACTTC.

CDR3 in amino acids: CASSQDKRLSSGANVLTF. The CDR3 nucleotides are TGCGCCAGCAGCCAAGATAAGAGGCTGAGCTCTGGGGCCAACGTCCTGACTTTC. The rearrangement uses TRBV4-1 and TRBJ2-6; D not resolved. The CDR3 sequence is 18 residues long. From germline, CDR1 is MGHRA and CDR2 YSYEKL. The ends were cut back, 0 bases at V and 0 bases at J, with 12 bases in the middle.

This clone has just a few counts. The genes are TRBV5-6 and TRBJ2-5, with a possible D match to TRBD2 (5 bases). The germline V gene encodes CDR1 SGHDT and CDR2 YYEEEE. CDR3 length: 15 residues. Trimming took off 2 bases at V and 2 bases at J, with 13 bases between the two ends. The chain's CDR3 is CASSFTLGGQETQYF. The CDR3 DNA reads TGTGCCAGCAGCTTTACACTGGGCGGGCAAGAGACCCAGTACTTC.

This clone has only a few counts. The chain carries TRBV7-2 and TRBJ2-7; 7 bases line up with TRBD1. In germline, CDR1 is SGHTA, CDR2 FQGNSA. The J segment lost 7 bases and the V segment lost 5 bases, leaving 5 bases of the junction unmatched. The CDR3 consists of 12 residues. Written as DNA, the CDR3 is TGTGCCAGCAGCACCCGACAGGGAGAGCAGTACTTC. Amino acid sequence: CASSTRQGEQYF.

J is TRBJ2-2 and V is TRBV5-4, with 11 bases lining up with TRBD2. J gave up 6 bases and V 4 bases, and 11 bases lay outside the gene matches. The CDR3 totals 17 residues. CDR1 is SGHNT, CDR2 YYREEE, per germline (reference sequence). CDR3 loop: CASSPREASGRSGELFF. CDR3 sequence (DNA): TGTGCCAGCAGCCCCCGAGAGGCTAGCGGGAGGTCCGGGGAGCTGTTTTTT.

This clone was seen a handful of times. The chain is built from TRBV4-3 and TRBJ2-7; D gene ambiguous. The CDR3 is made up of 16 amino acids. Trimming took 4 bases from V and 5 from J, leaving 21 bases between them. Germline V gene data show CDR1 as LGHNA and CDR2 as YSLEER. CDR3 DNA sequence: TGCGCCAGCAGCCCGAAAGCCGGGTCGACGGCCCACGAGCAGTACTTC. It encodes CASSPKAGSTAHEQYF.

This clone has just a few counts. This chain links TRBV30 with TRBJ1-2; TRBD1 matches 8 bases. This CDR3 spans 13 amino acids. CDR1 and CDR2 (germline): GTSNPN, SVGIG (reference sequence). Trimming removed 4 bases from V and 2 bases from J; junction bases left unmatched: 3. This chain's CDR3 is CAWTGGGNYGYTF. The CDR3 nucleotides read TGTGCCTGGACAGGGGGCGGAAACTATGGCTACACCTTC.